In its sample, the clone carrying this T cell receptor beta chain was seen many times. The antigen is unknown. This record belongs to a study of molecular identifiers for immune sequencing clone quantification. For the study at large: Split five ways in replicates, RNA from approximately 20,000 or 98,000 naive CD8 cells had four portions sequenced. Study-level findings and limits: Spiked Jurkat TCR RNA equivalent to one cell was reportedly detectable in about 900,000 naive cells.

This CDR3 spans 15 amino acids. Trimming pared 1 base from V and 4 bases from J, leaving 11 bases between. Sorted naive CD8 T cells, about 17,000 to 1,000,000, were sequenced from 10%, 30% or 50% RNA. The bulk TCR libraries were made with methods described before and with listed TCR primers. A single record per CDR3 protein comes from TCRdb applying MiXCR to the PCR reads. This table has just under 650,000 distinct CDR3 sequences, just under 20% appearing once. Sequencing was done on a sample of naive CD8+ T cells from blood, with Jurkat cell RNA spiked in. Sample subset: FACS-sorted CD8+CD4-CCR7+CD45RA+ naive T cells. This receptor was obtained from a human donor in good health. Some libraries in this study had Jurkat cell RNA spiked in. The rearrangement uses TRBV12-3 or TRBV12-4 and TRBJ1-3; TRBD1 might be the D (5 bases). CDR3 sequence reads: CASSLGPGLGNTIYF. As DNA, the CDR3 is TGTGCCAGCAGTTTAGGCCCGGGACTCGGAAACACCATATATTTT.